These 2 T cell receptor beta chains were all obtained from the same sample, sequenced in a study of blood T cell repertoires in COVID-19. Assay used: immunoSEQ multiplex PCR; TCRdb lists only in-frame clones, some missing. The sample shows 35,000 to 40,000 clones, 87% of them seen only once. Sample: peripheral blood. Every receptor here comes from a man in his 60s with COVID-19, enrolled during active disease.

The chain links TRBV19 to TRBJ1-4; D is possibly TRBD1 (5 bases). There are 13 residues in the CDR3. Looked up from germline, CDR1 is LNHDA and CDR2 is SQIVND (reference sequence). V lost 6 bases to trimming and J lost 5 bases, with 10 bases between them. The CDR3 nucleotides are TGTGCCAGTAGAAGTGGGGCGAATGAAAAACTGTTTTTT. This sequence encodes CASRSGANEKLFF.

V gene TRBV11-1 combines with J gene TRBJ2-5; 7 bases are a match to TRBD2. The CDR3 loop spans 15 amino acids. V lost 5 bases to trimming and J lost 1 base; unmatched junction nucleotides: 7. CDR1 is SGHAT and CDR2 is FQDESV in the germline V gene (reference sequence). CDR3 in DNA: TGTGCCAGCAGCGTCACTGGGGGGGTCCAAGAGACCCAGTACTTC. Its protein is CASSVTGGVQETQYF.